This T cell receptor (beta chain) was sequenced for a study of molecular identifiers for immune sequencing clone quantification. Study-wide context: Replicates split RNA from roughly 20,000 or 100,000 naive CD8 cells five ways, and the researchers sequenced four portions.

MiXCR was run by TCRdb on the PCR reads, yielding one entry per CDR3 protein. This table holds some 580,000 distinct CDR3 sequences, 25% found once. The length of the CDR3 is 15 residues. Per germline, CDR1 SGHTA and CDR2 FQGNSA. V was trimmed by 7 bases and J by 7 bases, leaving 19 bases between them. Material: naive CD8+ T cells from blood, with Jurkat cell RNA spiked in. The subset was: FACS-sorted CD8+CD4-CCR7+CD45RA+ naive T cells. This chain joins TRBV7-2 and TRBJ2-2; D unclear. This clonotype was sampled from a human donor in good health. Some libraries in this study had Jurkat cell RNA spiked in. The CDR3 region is CASIPQMAIGGELFF. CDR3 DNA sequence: TGTGCCAGCATCCCACAAATGGCTATCGGCGGGGAGCTGTTTTTT.